The clone carrying this T cell receptor beta chain has only a few counts. MiXCR was run by TCRdb on the 5' RACE reads, yielding one entry per CDR3 protein. The repertoire consists of around 280,000 distinct CDR3 sequences, with 8% to 9% occurring once and the leading ten covering 2% to 2.5%. This entry comes from a study of identical twins. These data also formed part of another study, on yellow fever vaccine responses in identical twins. That paper notes: Vaccine-induced T cell responses in twins were reportedly observed to appear partly convergent, partly personalized.

The receptor was isolated from a woman between 18 and 29 years old in good health. The sequenced material came from memory (CD45RO+) T cells sorted from blood.

This CDR3 reads CASSEQGEKLFF. DNA for the CDR3: TGCGCCAGCAGTGAACAGGGGGAAAAACTGTTTTTT. The chain combines TRBV10-2 with TRBJ1-4, with 7 bases identical to TRBD1. The V and J ends lost 3 bases and 8 bases, in that order; junction bases with no gene match: 0. Germline-derived CDR1 and CDR2 are WSHSY and SAAADI. This CDR3 has 12 amino acids.